Presented here are 16 T cell receptor beta chains from one specimen sequenced in a study of blood T cells in healthy people across ages. A second PCR of 7 to 11 cycles used a sample-barcoded 5' primer and a J-beta primer mix. TCRdb called the 5' RACE reads again in MiXCR, with one record for every CDR3 protein. The sample holds roughly 900,000 distinct CDR3 sequences, about 48% seen once. Material for sequencing was blood. These receptor sequences come from a man aged 25 to 40 in good health.

The chain combines TRBV21-1 with TRBJ2-1; the D call of TRBD2 is as the table states it, not checked on the DNA. TRBV21-1 is a listed pseudogene. This CDR3 region has 18 residues. CDR3 DNA: TGTGCCAGCATCGACGATAAGGTCAGGGTCCAAGGAGGGGATGAGCAGTTCTTC. This encodes CASIDDKVRVQGGDEQFF.

The rearrangement links TRBV6-2 or TRBV6-3 to TRBJ2-5, with unresolved D. Germline CDR1 MNHEY, CDR2 SVGEGT. V was clipped by 8 bases and J by 5 bases, with 18 bases between them. This CDR3 is 14 amino acids long. CDR3 DNA: TGTGCCAGCTTGCCCCCCACTCTCGGGGAGACCCAGTACTTC. Amino acid sequence: CASLPPTLGETQYF.

CDR3 region: CASSLLDDKETQYF. The CDR3 DNA is TGTGCCAGCAGTTTATTGGACGATAAAGAGACCCAGTACTTC. The rearrangement joins TRBV27 to TRBJ2-7; D ambiguous. The closer fit of TRBJ2-5 to the DNA end suggests the J call may be wrong. The CDR3 is 14 amino acids. CDR1 MNHEY and CDR2 SMNVEV come from the germline V gene (reference sequence).

Of note for this clonotype: A much larger clone differs from this one at a single base, so this may be a read error. This chain uses TRBV10-3 with TRBJ1-1, with D possibly being TRBD1 (5 bases). The CDR3 spans 15 residues. Trimming pared 4 bases from V and 1 base from J, leaving 13 bases between. Germline CDR1 reads ENHRY; CDR2 reads SYGVKD. This chain's CDR3 is CAISVRGRWNTEAFF. CDR3 bases: TGTGCCATCAGTGTGAGGGGACGGTGGAACACTGAAGCTTTCTTT.

J is TRBJ2-5 and V is TRBV27; D is undetermined. CDR3 length equals 13 residues. CDR1 is MNHEY and CDR2 is SMNVEV in the germline V gene (reference sequence). Trimming took 5 bases from V and 0 from J, leaving 7 bases between them. CDR3 sequence (DNA): TGTGCCAGCAGTCCGCCGTACCAAGAGACCCAGTACTTC. Protein product: CASSPPYQETQYF.

This clonotype was recorded a few times. The chain employs TRBV6-5 and TRBJ2-5; TRBD1 agrees at 9 bases. The CDR3 loop spans 14 amino acids. Germline V CDR1 and CDR2: MNHEY, SVGAGI. V dropped 4 bases and J dropped 5; count of bases not matched to a gene: 5. The CDR3 DNA reads TGTGCCAGCAGTTCACGGGACAGGGATGAGACCCAGTACTTC. Protein sequence: CASSSRDRDETQYF.

This clonotype has just a few counts. The V call is TRBV6-6, the J call TRBJ1-4; tentatively, D is TRBD1 (5 bases). CDR1 and CDR2 (germline): MNHNY, SVGAGI (reference sequence). The CDR3 runs to 15 residues. Trimming shortened V by 5 bases and J by 5 bases, and 15 bases separated the two germline ends. CDR3 amino acids: CASSPEGRINEKLFF. The CDR3 nucleotides are TGTGCCAGCAGTCCCGAGGGACGGATCAATGAAAAACTGTTTTTT.

The V gene is TRBV7-9, the J gene TRBJ2-6; D gene ambiguous. Per the germline V gene, CDR1 is SEHNR and CDR2 is FQNEAQ (reference sequence). Trimming left V 7 bases short and J 4 bases short, with 8 bases between. The CDR3 runs to 13 residues. CDR3 DNA: TGTGCCAGCACCTCCCCCGGGGCCAACGTCCTGACTTTC. Its translation is CASTSPGANVLTF.

This clonotype has only a few counts. V is TRBV20-1 and J is TRBJ1-5; a possible D gene is TRBD1 (5 bases). The CDR3 has 13 amino acids. V lost 6 bases and J 5 bases, leaving 14 bases between the germline ends. CDR1 is DFQATT and CDR2 is SNEGSKA in the germline V gene (reference sequence). CDR3 nucleotide sequence: TGCAGTGCGAGAACGGGGGTGGATCAGCCCCAGCATTTT. Amino acid sequence: CSARTGVDQPQHF.

This sequence joins TRBV7-6 and TRBJ1-1; TRBD1 matches 9 bases. Germline V lookup: CDR1 SGHVS, CDR2 FNYEAQ. The CDR3 is 15 residues long. The V and J ends lost 1 base and 0 bases, in that order; junction bases with no gene match: 0. CDR3 region: CASSLGQGVNTEAFF. The CDR3 DNA reads TGTGCCAGCAGCTTAGGACAGGGGGTGAACACTGAAGCTTTCTTT.

There are a few counts of this clonotype. This sequence joins TRBV29-1 and TRBJ1-2, with 7 positions matching TRBD1. The V segment lost 7 bases and the J segment 5 bases; nucleotides outside the gene matches: 13. The CDR3 is 14 residues long. In germline, CDR1 is SQVTM, CDR2 ANQGSEA. CDR3: CSAAASGTDYGYTF. In DNA, the CDR3 is TGCAGCGCCGCAGCTTCCGGGACAGATTATGGCTACACCTTC.

The chain couples TRBV11-2 to TRBJ2-3; no clear D gene. The CDR3 spans 15 residues. Looked up from germline, CDR1 is SGHAT and CDR2 is FQNNGV. The ends were cut back, 7 bases at V and 1 base at J, with 15 bases in the middle. CDR3 in DNA: TGTGCCAGCACCGGAAACCCCGTGGGCACAGATACGCAGTATTTT. Protein product: CASTGNPVGTDTQYF.

The gene calls are TRBV29-1 and TRBJ2-1; D ambiguous. Trimming removed 3 bases at V and 4 bases at J, with 7 bases between. This CDR3 comprises 12 residues. Germline-derived CDR1 and CDR2 are SQVTM and ANQGSEA. The chain's CDR3 is CSVEPGYNEQFF. The DNA of the CDR3 is TGCAGCGTTGAGCCAGGTTACAATGAGCAGTTCTTC.

The table lists this clonotype with a few counts. This sequence joins TRBV10-2 and TRBJ1-2; perhaps TRBD1 as D (6 bases). V was shortened by 1 base and J by 7 bases, with 10 bases between the two germline ends. The CDR3 extends over 13 amino acids. Looked up from germline, CDR1 is WSHSY and CDR2 is SAAADI. The CDR3 bases are TGCGCCAGCAGTGAGTTAGGGGGAATTGGCTACACCTTC. Translated, it gives CASSELGGIGYTF.

V usage is TRBV27 and J usage is TRBJ2-1; D remains ambiguous. This CDR3 region has 14 residues. The germline V gene has CDR1 MNHEY and CDR2 SMNVEV (reference sequence). Trimming pared 4 bases from V and 4 bases from J, leaving 11 bases between. CDR3 coding DNA: TGTGCCAGCAGTTCGAGGCAGACTTACAATGAGCAGTTCTTC. Residues: CASSSRQTYNEQFF.

This sequence joins TRBV2 and TRBJ1-4; a possible D gene is TRBD1 (6 bases). CDR1 is SNHLY, CDR2 FYNNEI, per germline. The CDR3 sequence is 17 residues long. The germline V and J ends were trimmed by 2 bases and 8 bases, with 21 bases remaining between them. The CDR3 coding sequence is TGTGCCAGCAGTGAAAGAGACGGGACACCCTTGGGCGAAAAACTGTTTTTT. Its protein product is CASSERDGTPLGEKLFF.